Listed below are T cell receptor beta chains from one sample, sequenced in a study of cytomegalovirus exposure and HLA in healthy donors. The assay was immunoSEQ multiplex PCR, and TCRdb's table has in-frame clones only and misses some. The table lists 220,000 or so clones, around four fifths of them singletons, with about 14% in the top ten. Material: PBMCs. The receptors were sampled from a woman aged 30 to 39 in good health and CMV-seropositive. The CDR3 runs from the conserved cysteine through the conserved F or W. Fields, in order: D gene, CDR3 length, J gene, clone size, V gene, CDR3 protein, CDR3 DNA. The D gene is left open where the match is weak. A row's size may be missing; if present it is once, few, many or a size class.

>-|14|TRBJ1-2|few|TRBV7-8
CASSPRGQSYGYTF
TGTGCCAGCAGCCCGAGAGGTCAGTCGTATGGCTACACCTTC
>-|12|TRBJ1-2|-|TRBV29-1
CSVEDRISGYTF
TGCAGCGTGGAAGACAGGATATCTGGCTACACCTTC
>TRBD1|16|TRBJ1-4|-|TRBV27
CASSWPGQGFREKLFF
TGTGCCAGCAGTTGGCCGGGACAGGGATTTAGAGAAAAACTGTTTTTT
>-|16|TRBJ2-5|-|TRBV28
CASSLPLAGRGETQYF
TGTGCCAGCAGTTTACCCTTGGCGGGAAGGGGCGAGACCCAGTACTTC
>TRBD2|15|TRBJ2-7|-|TRBV4-1
CASRPTGSGRYEQYF
TGCGCCAGCAGGCCAACCGGGAGCGGGAGGTATGAGCAGTACTTC
>-|12|TRBJ1-1|few|TRBV11-3
CASSRGPTEAFF
TGTGCCAGCAGCCGCGGGCCCACTGAAGCTTTCTTT
>-|13|TRBJ2-1|-|TRBV7-2
CASSLAPPNEQFF
TGTGCCAGCAGCTTAGCCCCGCCGAATGAGCAGTTCTTC
>-|14|TRBJ2-2|-|TRBV12-5
CASGLVQNTGELFF
TGTGCTAGTGGTTTGGTACAGAACACCGGGGAGCTGTTTTTT
>-|14|TRBJ1-2|-|TRBV5-1
CASSLAPGNYGYTF
TGCGCCAGCAGCTTGGCTCCAGGGAACTATGGCTACACCTTC
>-|12|TRBJ2-5|-|TRBV9
CASSGRRETQYF
TGTGCCAGCAGCGGGCGACGAGAGACCCAGTACTTC
>TRBD1|22|TRBJ1-2|-|TRBV29-1
CSVESNRQGTRLPPEANYGYTF
TGCAGCGTTGAATCCAATCGACAGGGCACGAGACTCCCCCCGGAAGCTAACTATGGCTACACCTTC
>-|13|TRBJ2-5|-|TRBV9
CASSPTGRETQYF
TGTGCCAGCAGCCCGACAGGACGGGAGACCCAGTACTTC
>TRBD2|16|TRBJ2-5|-|TRBV11-2
CASSRGTSGTGKTQYF
TGTGCCAGCAGCAGAGGGACTAGCGGGACAGGGAAGACCCAGTACTTC
>-|15|TRBJ2-1|-|TRBV7-6
CASSLLKGLYNEQFF
TGTGCCAGCAGCTTACTTAAGGGACTTTACAATGAGCAGTTCTTC
>-|15|TRBJ2-4|-|TRBV4-1
CASSRETAAKNIQYF
TGCGCCAGCAGCCGCGAGACAGCAGCCAAAAACATTCAGTACTTC
>TRBD2|15|TRBJ2-2|few|TRBV5-4
CASSLGLAGTGELFF
TGTGCCAGCTCACTGGGACTAGCGGGCACCGGGGAGCTGTTTTTT
>-|14|TRBJ1-5|-|TRBV10-3
CAISGSMGNQPQHF
TGTGCCATCAGCGGGAGTATGGGAAATCAGCCCCAGCATTTT
>TRBD1|16|TRBJ2-3|-|TRBV19
CASSRTGARSTDTQYF
TGTGCCAGTAGCAGGACAGGGGCTCGGAGCACAGATACGCAGTATTTT
>-|16|TRBJ1-3|-|TRBV11-3
CASSFTNPPSGNTIYF
TGTGCCAGCAGCTTCACCAACCCCCCCTCTGGAAACACCATATATTTT
>-|14|TRBJ2-7|-|TRBV11-3
CASSSLGSSYEQYF
TGTGCCAGCAGCTCGCTTGGCAGCTCCTACGAGCAGTACTTC
>TRBD2|15|TRBJ2-1|-|TRBV5-1
CASSGGTSGILEQFF
TGCGCCAGCAGCGGAGGGACTAGCGGGATTCTTGAGCAGTTCTTC
>-|14|TRBJ2-1|-|TRBV9
CASSAATAYNEQFF
TGTGCCAGCAGCGCGGCGACAGCCTACAATGAGCAGTTCTTC
>TRBD1|15|TRBJ1-4|-|TRBV5-5
CASSLDQGVYEKLFF
TGTGCCAGCAGCTTGGATCAGGGGGTATATGAAAAACTGTTTTTT
>-|13|TRBJ2-7|once|TRBV6-5
CASSRGTYYEQYF
TGTGCCAGCAGTCGTGGGACTTACTACGAGCAGTACTTC
>TRBD1|14|TRBJ2-1|-|TRBV2
CASSTDRQGNEQFF
TGTGCCAGCAGCACAGACAGACAGGGCAATGAGCAGTTCTTC
>-|13|TRBJ1-1|-|TRBV6-5
CASSYSGGTEAFF
TGTGCCAGCAGTTACTCAGGGGGGACTGAAGCTTTCTTT
>TRBD2|17|TRBJ2-2|few|TRBV27
CASSTRLGGSGAGELFF
TGTGCCAGCAGTACAAGATTGGGAGGGAGTGGGGCCGGGGAGCTGTTTTTT
>-|15|TRBJ2-2|few|TRBV6-1
CASSEGGARTGELFF
TGTGCCAGCAGTGAAGGAGGGGCCCGCACCGGGGAGCTGTTTTTT
>TRBD2|14|TRBJ2-7|-|TRBV9
CASSVGGESYEQYF
TGTGCCAGCAGCGTTGGGGGGGAGTCCTACGAGCAGTACTTC
>-|14|TRBJ2-7|-|TRBV7-9
CASSAQNRVYEQYF
TGTGCCAGCAGCGCCCAGAACAGGGTCTACGAGCAGTACTTC
>-|17|TRBJ1-2|once|TRBV18
CASSPSISPGRDYGYTF
TGTGCCAGCTCACCTTCAATCTCTCCAGGCAGGGACTATGGCTACACCTTC
>TRBD1|15|TRBJ1-4|-|TRBV13
CASSLRDSRNEKLFF
TGTGCCAGCAGCTTAAGGGACAGTCGAAATGAAAAACTGTTTTTT
>-|13|TRBJ2-7|-|TRBV10-3
CAIGARLVYEQYF
TGTGCCATCGGGGCCCGACTAGTCTACGAGCAGTACTTC
>TRBD1|17|TRBJ1-2|-|TRBV28
CASRYPSGQGKSYGYTF
TGTGCCAGCAGATATCCTAGTGGACAGGGGAAATCCTATGGCTACACCTTC
>-|17|TRBJ1-5|-|TRBV21-1
CASSRFAGVTALRPQHF
TGTGCCAGCAGCAGATTTGCAGGGGTTACGGCTCTTCGGCCCCAGCATTTT
>TRBD1|16|TRBJ1-1|-|TRBV28
CASSPSMGGRGTEAFF
TGTGCCAGCAGTCCCTCCATGGGGGGCAGGGGGACTGAAGCTTTCTTT
>-|16|TRBJ1-2|few|TRBV13
CASSTAQRRSGYGYTF
TGTGCCAGCAGCACAGCCCAAAGGAGAAGCGGCTATGGCTACACCTTC
>TRBD1|15|TRBJ1-2|few|TRBV6-1
CASSEPGQINYGYTF
TGTGCCAGCAGTGAACCGGGACAGATTAACTATGGCTACACCTTC
>-|17|TRBJ2-1|-|TRBV5-1
CASSQGGTGSRHNEQFF
TGCGCCAGCAGCCAGGGTGGGACCGGGAGCCGCCACAATGAGCAGTTCTTC
>-|15|TRBJ2-2|-|TRBV18
CASSPLRDSTGELFF
TGTGCCAGCTCACCACTGCGGGACTCCACCGGGGAGCTGTTTTTT
>TRBD2|17|TRBJ2-1|-|TRBV4-2
CASSQEASGTGNNEQFF
TGTGCCAGCAGCCAAGAGGCTAGCGGGACTGGTAACAATGAGCAGTTCTTC
>TRBD1|16|TRBJ1-3|-|TRBV7-9
CASSRGQGSTGNTIYF
TGTGCCAGCAGCCGAGGACAGGGTTCCACTGGAAACACCATATATTTT
>TRBD2|11|TRBJ2-1|few|TRBV5-1
CASSGTSATFF
TGCGCCAGCAGCGGTACTAGCGCGACGTTCTTC
>TRBD2|16|TRBJ2-1|-|TRBV4-1
CASSQGGTSGYNEQFF
TGCGCCAGCAGCCAAGGGGGGACTAGCGGGTACAATGAGCAGTTCTTC
>-|11|TRBJ1-1|-|TRBV29-1
CSVEDMHKAFF
TGCAGCGTTGAAGATATGCATAAGGCTTTCTTT
>TRBD2|16|TRBJ2-7|-|TRBV9
CASSPGLSGRRYEQYF
TGTGCCAGCAGCCCAGGGTTAAGCGGGAGAAGGTACGAGCAGTACTTC
>-|15|TRBJ2-7|-|TRBV6-5
CASSYRVGRGYEQYF
TGTGCCAGCAGTTACCGGGTGGGAAGGGGCTACGAGCAGTACTTC
>-|13|TRBJ2-7|-|TRBV27
CASSLYAYVEQYF
TGTGCCAGCAGTTTGTATGCATACGTGGAGCAGTACTTC
>TRBD1|15|TRBJ1-2|few|TRBV28
CASSLYRGYGNGYTF
TGTGCCAGCAGTTTGTACAGGGGCTACGGGAATGGCTACACCTTC
>-|14|TRBJ2-7|-|TRBV2
CASRKEQGTYEQYF
TGTGCCAGCAGGAAGGAACAGGGTACCTACGAGCAGTACTTC
>-|12|TRBJ1-1|-|TRBV29-1
CSVNEEYGEAFF
TGCAGCGTGAACGAGGAGTACGGTGAAGCTTTCTTT
>-|14|TRBJ1-1|-|TRBV18
CASSPPGPGPEAFF
TGTGCCAGCTCACCACCGGGGCCGGGACCTGAAGCTTTCTTT
>-|14|TRBJ1-1|-|TRBV5-1
CASFQGSGGTEAFF
TGCGCCAGCTTTCAGGGGAGCGGGGGCACTGAAGCTTTCTTT
>-|13|TRBJ2-1|-|TRBV5-1
CASSLYGKGEQFF
TGCGCCAGCAGCTTGTATGGGAAGGGTGAGCAGTTCTTC
>-|12|TRBJ2-1|few|TRBV14
CASSPGIIEQFF
TGTGCCAGCAGCCCGGGGATTATAGAGCAGTTCTTC
>-|13|TRBJ1-2|-|TRBV5-1
CASSPRMDYGYTF
TGCGCCAGCAGCCCGCGAATGGACTATGGCTACACCTTC
>-|14|TRBJ1-2|-|TRBV27
CASSPDSRGYGYTF
TGTGCCAGCAGTCCGGACAGCCGAGGATATGGCTACACCTTC
>-|10|TRBJ1-1|-|TRBV20-1
CSAFGTEAFF
TGCAGTGCTTTCGGGACTGAAGCTTTCTTT
>-|14|TRBJ2-7|few|TRBV4-3
CASSWTAETYEQYF
TGCGCCAGCAGCTGGACCGCGGAAACCTACGAGCAGTACTTC
>TRBD1|14|TRBJ1-5|-|TRBV6-5
CASSQQGPYQPQHF
TGTGCCAGCAGCCAACAGGGGCCGTATCAGCCCCAGCATTTT